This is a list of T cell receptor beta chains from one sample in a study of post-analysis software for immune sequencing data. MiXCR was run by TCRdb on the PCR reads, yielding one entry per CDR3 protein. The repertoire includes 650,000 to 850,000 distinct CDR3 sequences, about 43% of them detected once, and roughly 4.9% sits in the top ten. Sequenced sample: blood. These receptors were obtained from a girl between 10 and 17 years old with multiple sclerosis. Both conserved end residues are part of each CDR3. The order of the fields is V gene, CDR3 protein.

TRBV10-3 CAISVDNEQFF
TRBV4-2 CASSHEGGLQVNGYTF
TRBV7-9 CASSFGAPGEQYF
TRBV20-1 CSAYGGEQFF
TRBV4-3 CASSPDLSYNEQFF
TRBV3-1 CASSQGWGTEAFF
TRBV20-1 CSVPSPSGRNTGELFF
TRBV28 CASRALLGRTQETQYF
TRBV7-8 CASSFAAGEAFF
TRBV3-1 CASTRQEPSGANVLTF
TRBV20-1 CSAPRRQAVETQYF
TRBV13 CASSLVGTGGYGYTF
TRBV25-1 CASSGPPGQPQHF
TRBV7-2 CASSLPGYQETQYF
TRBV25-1 CASSGDREPRFNEQFF
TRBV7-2 CASSRTGTYNEQFF
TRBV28 CACSLQREYGYEQYF
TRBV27 CASSWRVGEQYF
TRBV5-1 CASSGGDRNTEAFF
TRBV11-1 CASSLAGTAQETQYFGPGTEAFF
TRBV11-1 CASSKGLNEAGYTF
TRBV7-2 CASSLGPGHTDTQYF
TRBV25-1 CASMGRYRETQYF
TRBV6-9 CASSCWVAVSYEQYF
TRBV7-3 CASSTQGGDTEAFF
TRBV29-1 CSVGRQGAVGTGEQYF
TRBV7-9 CASSLYTVGEQYF
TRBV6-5 CASSYLSGRQETQYF
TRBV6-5 CASSYSTSGASPFF
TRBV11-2 CASSLGLAEHGEQYF
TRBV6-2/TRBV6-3 CASRLDREASYEQYF
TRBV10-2 CASRDLSGANVLTF
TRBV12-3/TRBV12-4 CASSLRGINEKLFF
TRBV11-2 CASSLEWGNLGDTQYF
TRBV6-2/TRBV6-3 CASSSPVLAISYEQYF
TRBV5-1 CASSGPGRNNEKLFF
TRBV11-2 CASSKTDRAYGYTF
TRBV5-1 CASSLEIVAETQYF
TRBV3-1 CAGSQGGKRMDGYTF
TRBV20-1 CSASTKTTGQPQHF
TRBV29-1 CSAGGGQKWDGYTF
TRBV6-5 CASSPLRESGYNEQFF
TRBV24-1 CATSDPRQGASAMTDTQYF
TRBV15 CATSRDYGRGQIEGNYGYTF